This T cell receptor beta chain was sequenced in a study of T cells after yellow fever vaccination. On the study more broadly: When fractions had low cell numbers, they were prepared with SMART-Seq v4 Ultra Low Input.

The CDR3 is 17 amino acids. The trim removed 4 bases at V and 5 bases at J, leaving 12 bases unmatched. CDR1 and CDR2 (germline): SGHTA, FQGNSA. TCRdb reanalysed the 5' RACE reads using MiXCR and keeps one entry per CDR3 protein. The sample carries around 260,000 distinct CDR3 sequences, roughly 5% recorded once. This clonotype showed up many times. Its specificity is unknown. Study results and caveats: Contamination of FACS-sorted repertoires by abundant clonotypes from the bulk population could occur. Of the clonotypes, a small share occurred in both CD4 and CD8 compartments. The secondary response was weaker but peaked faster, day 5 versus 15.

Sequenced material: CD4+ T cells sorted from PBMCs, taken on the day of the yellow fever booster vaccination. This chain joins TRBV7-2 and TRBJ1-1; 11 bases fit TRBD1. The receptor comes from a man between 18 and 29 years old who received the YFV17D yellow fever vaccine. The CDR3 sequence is CASSYLSVGTGGTEAFF. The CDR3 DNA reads TGTGCCAGCAGCTACCTCTCGGTTGGGACAGGGGGGACTGAAGCTTTCTTT. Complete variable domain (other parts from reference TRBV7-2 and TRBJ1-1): GAGVSQSPSNKVTEKGKDVELRCDPISGHTALYWYRQSLGQGLEFLIYFQGNSAPDKSGLPSDRFSAERTGGSVSTLTIQRTQQEDSAVYLCASSYLSVGTGGTEAFFGQGTRLTVV.